This entry concerns a single T cell receptor (beta chain). No antigen is known for it. The data were obtained in a study of OX40 agonist ivuxolimab in advanced cancers. Study at large: Ivuxolimab, which patients received intravenously every 2 weeks, was dosed at 0.01 to 10 mg/kg. Dose-escalation patients were diagnosed with hepatocellular carcinoma, melanoma, renal cell cancer or head and neck cancer. Findings and limits, study-wide: Among expanded peripheral T cells, antigen specificity went undetermined.

The CDR3 totals 13 residues. Trimming removed 4 bases at V and 7 bases at J, with 11 bases between. From germline, CDR1 is MNHEY and CDR2 SVGAGI. Produced via immunoSEQ multiplex PCR; TCRdb's table is partial and in-frame only. The sample has about 75,000 clones, around 84% seen once; the top ten hold roughly 15%. The origin of this receptor is an adult with an advanced solid tumor such as melanoma, head and neck, liver or kidney cancer. Sample: CD4+ or CD8+ T cells sorted from blood, taken in a trial of the OX40 agonist ivuxolimab. The V and J genes are TRBV6-5 and TRBJ2-1; a weak D match, TRBD1 (5 bases). CDR3 residues: CASSSLGVNEQFF. The CDR3 DNA reads as TGTGCCAGCAGTTCTCTAGGGGTAAATGAGCAGTTCTTC.